This T cell receptor (beta chain) came from a study of cytomegalovirus exposure and HLA in healthy donors (dated by TCRdb to 2017 to 2019). Regarding the complete study: According to an earlier analysis of several hundred of the donors, about 179 million T cells yielded over 90 million unique TCR beta sequences and 276 Gb of sequence data. An early release covering approximately 600 HLA-typed donors comprised 250 to 350 gigabases of sequencing data and tens of millions of unique TCR sequences. Among the roughly 400 genotyped donors, 81% belonged to the genetic ancestry cluster associated with self-reported Caucasian donors. The study was designed to test whether signatures of past pathogen exposure could be identified by cataloging public T cell receptors. Using immunosequencing, the study profiled T cell repertoires from around 680 subjects and related those repertoires to cytomegalovirus serostatus. In addition to the first cohort of 666 subjects, a separate validation cohort of 120 different subjects was used. To predict cytomegalovirus infection status, the study combined high-throughput TCR immunosequencing, statistical association of individual TCRs with disease status, and machine learning. To study patterns of TCR occurrence, a later analysis re-analyzed previously published TCR beta repertoires from just over 650 donors and added high-resolution HLA genotyping. Rather than using new phenotypic data, the later analysis identified candidate immune exposures from TCR beta sequences and from how often those sequences occurred across donors. To decide whether each TCR beta V gene segment behaved as functional or pseudogenic, an earlier analysis of approximately 620 of the donors relied on high-throughput TCR beta sequencing. Donor age, sex, ethnicity and CMV serostatus were collected together with the repertoire data. In a later genetic analysis, genome-wide SNP genotypes for about 55% of the roughly 700 donors were used, and that subset was treated as a discovery cohort. All discovery cohort repertoires had been generated on a single sequencing platform. HLA typing covered class I and class II loci at four-digit resolution. Typing coverage varied by locus: roughly 629-630 donors for A, B, C, DRB1 and DQB1; around 560 for DQA1; some 610 for DPA1; under 490 for DPB1. Several DR-DQ haplotypes were treated as single units for association and clustering because of strong linkage in the cohort. Across 300 to 400 genotyped donors of the cohort, an average of roughly 200,000 unique TCR beta nucleotide sequences per donor were sequenced, and roughly 17% of those sequences were non-productive. The study at large found these results: A further reported finding was that TCR beta sequences accurately predicted the HLA-A and HLA-B alleles for most subjects in the first cohort. Linkage disequilibrium might explain the correlated functional status among segregating V segments, but an unknown experimental factor could not be excluded. Most TCR sequences were seen in very few donors, while some public TCRs were found in many individuals. Several of the top co-occurrence clusters appeared to be linked to parvovirus B19, influenza, CMV and Epstein-Barr virus, according to a later analysis. In a later genetic analysis, fewer N-insertions in productive TCRs were reported among donors in an Asian-associated ancestry cluster than the roughly 700-donor mean. The sequencing pipeline was judged likely to have produced a cluster of highly shared sequence variants as a technical artifact. The cohort was sequenced for TCR beta chains only, and without alpha or paired-chain data the features that could be detected were limited. In a later analysis, the rate of TCR association differed among HLA loci, with DRB1 alleles having the most associated TCRs and HLA-C alleles having the fewest. Cytomegalovirus status was reported to be diagnosed by the classifier with high specificity and sensitivity in both the original and validation cohorts. A few of the identified cytomegalovirus-associated TCR beta chains were confirmed in vitro to be specific for cytomegalovirus antigens. Because counts were too low, about 18 rarely observed V segments, including chromosome 9 orphons, were excluded from the earlier analysis of about 500 of the donors. When HLA alleles, especially DR and DQ, strongly co-occurred, TCR associations were difficult to assign to individual alleles. An earlier analysis of around 540 of the donors showed that most TCR beta V segments appeared in productive rearrangements either about 87% or about 30% of the time, which broadly matched IMGT annotations. Compared with equally common non-associated chains, HLA-associated TCR beta chains in a later analysis were more clonally expanded and had lower generation probabilities. The study gave a list of roughly 150 TCR beta chains associated with cytomegalovirus. Roughly uniform sequencing depth across donors was assumed in presence/absence analyses, although this assumption may not hold. Specific HLA alleles were associated with 15,000 to 20,000 TCR beta sequences at a false discovery rate of 0.05 in a later analysis. In a later analysis, most CMV-associated TCR beta chains were found to appear HLA-restricted, with HLA associations seemingly driven largely by CMV exposure. Some IMGT-functional V segments, including TRBV6-2 and TRBV6-3, could not be distinguished by the 87-base-pair reads and were therefore excluded. It was suggested by the authors that the approach could potentially be generalized to other disease states and immunological phenotypes. Because some donors lacked HLA typing at each locus, the association tests relied only on the typed subset. The only immune exposure information available for the cohort was CMV serostatus. V-gene and J-gene trimming of TCR beta chains was associated with a missense DCLRE1C variant in a later genetic analysis, and the association was replicated in an independent cohort.

The cohort was made up of about 670 healthy bone marrow donors. At the time of sampling, every cohort member was nominally healthy, though immune exposures that went unrecorded were likely present. The donor was CMV seronegative and was included in the group of a few hundred seronegative cohort members. Each donor provided a peripheral blood sample, and peripheral blood mononuclear cells were used for TCR beta sequencing. Genomic DNA extraction from the blood cell samples was performed with the Qiagen DNeasy Blood Extraction Kit. Library preparation was by the immunoSEQ multiplex PCR assay. The multiplex PCR relied on a mix of 60 forward primers for TCR Vbeta segments and 13 reverse primers for TCR Jbeta segments. Amplification of the CDR3 region of rearranged TCR beta genes was performed with a multiplex PCR assay on genomic DNA. On the Illumina HiSeq System, the amplified TCR beta libraries were sequenced as 87-base-pair reads. On the study's bioinformatics: A later analysis counted around 72 million unique TCR beta chains across the 600 to 850 repertoires, and about 10 million of these chains were shared by at least two donors. To remove PCR and sequencing errors, raw reads were error-corrected and collapsed into unique sequences using a nearest-neighbor algorithm that merged closely related sequences. V, D and J gene segments were assigned by aligning CDR3 sequences to IMGT reference sequences. Each retained sequence needed at least a six-nucleotide match to both a V gene segment and a J gene segment. A rearrangement was called productive if the CDR3 had no stop codons and remained in frame with V and J, and every other rearrangement was called non-productive. Following IMGT convention, CDR3 was defined as the stretch from the second conserved V-encoded cysteine up to the conserved J-encoded phenylalanine. The earlier analysis of around 640 of the donors excluded sequences that lacked an unambiguous match to a single V gene segment. In an earlier analysis of 587 of the donors, V segments were called functional above 56.7% productive rearrangements and were called segregating when the between-donor standard deviation exceeded 5%. A statistical classification framework was developed to diagnose cytomegalovirus status using the catalog of TCR beta chain sequences. V and J gene assignment, in a later analysis, came from comparing TCR nucleotide sequences with IMGT/GENE-DB human TR gene sequences. The TCRdist pipeline was used in a later analysis to assign CDR3 sequences and most-parsimonious VDJ recombination scenarios. A later analysis defined each TCR beta chain by its CDR3 amino acid sequence plus V-gene family, and excluded reads lacking a unique V-gene family. As a way to deal with suspected cross-contamination and a sequencing artifact, a later analysis dropped 450 to 600 nucleotide sequences that were highly shared and had low generation probability. In a later analysis, a clonal expansion index was calculated for each public chain from normalized within-repertoire ranks of inferred template counts. Generation probabilities in a later analysis came from a VDJ recombination model fitted to out-of-frame rearrangements, and those results were checked against IGoR. Hypergeometric tests were used in a later analysis to score TCR-TCR, TCR-HLA and TCR-CMV co-occurrence, with a repertoire-size bias correction applied to the TCR pairs. In a later analysis, false discovery rates were estimated by permuting HLA or CMV assignments 20 times. In a later analysis, co-occurring TCRs were grouped with DBSCAN, and TCRdist sequence similarity was added when clustering was performed within HLA-allele-positive subsets. For co-occurrence clustering, repertoires with fewer than 30,000 or more than 120,000 public chains were excluded, along with a handful of repertoires with anomalous nucleotide sharing. This immuneACCESS table, as held by TCRdb, lists in-frame sequences with V and J called but not all clones. Of the missing ones, under half trace to an unresolved V gene in checked studies; the others have no known cause. V and J calls and clone size are as listed in that table; D and trimming were resolved from the DNA. This sample gives some 150,000 clones in total; about 80% of them show up just once. Clones ranked in the top ten supply 1.3% of the sample.

Trimming costs V 0 bases and J 4 bases, and their ends lie 11 bases apart. In the germline V gene, CDR1 corresponds to SGHDT and CDR2 to YYEEEE. The CDR3 sequence holds 14 residues, the cysteine and phenylalanine included. CDR3 DNA is the only sequence kept; it has 42 bases, read in frame from the first base. For this clone: Its antigen is still unknown. Base quality data are lacking; no much larger clone is found one base away.

The receptor was isolated from a woman aged 50 to 65 in good health and CMV-seronegative. Sequenced sample: PBMCs. The chain is encoded by TRBV5-6 joined to TRBJ2-7, with TRBD1 as a weak D call on 6 bases. CDR3 region: CASSLVAGDYEQYF. The DNA sequence is TGTGCCAGCAGCTTGGTAGCAGGGGATTACGAGCAGTACTTC.